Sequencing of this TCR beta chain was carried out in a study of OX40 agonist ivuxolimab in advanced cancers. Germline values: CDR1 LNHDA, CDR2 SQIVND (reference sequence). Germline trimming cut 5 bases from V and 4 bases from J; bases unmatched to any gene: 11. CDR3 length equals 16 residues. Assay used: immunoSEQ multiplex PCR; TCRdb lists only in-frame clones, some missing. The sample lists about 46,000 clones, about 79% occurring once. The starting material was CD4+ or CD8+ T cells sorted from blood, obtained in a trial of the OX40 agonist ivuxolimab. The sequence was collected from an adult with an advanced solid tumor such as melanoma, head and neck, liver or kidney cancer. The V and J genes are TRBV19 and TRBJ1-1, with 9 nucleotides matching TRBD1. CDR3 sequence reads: CASSSIPGQGGTEAFF. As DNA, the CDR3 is TGTGCCAGTAGTTCAATTCCGGGACAGGGAGGCACTGAAGCTTTCTTT.